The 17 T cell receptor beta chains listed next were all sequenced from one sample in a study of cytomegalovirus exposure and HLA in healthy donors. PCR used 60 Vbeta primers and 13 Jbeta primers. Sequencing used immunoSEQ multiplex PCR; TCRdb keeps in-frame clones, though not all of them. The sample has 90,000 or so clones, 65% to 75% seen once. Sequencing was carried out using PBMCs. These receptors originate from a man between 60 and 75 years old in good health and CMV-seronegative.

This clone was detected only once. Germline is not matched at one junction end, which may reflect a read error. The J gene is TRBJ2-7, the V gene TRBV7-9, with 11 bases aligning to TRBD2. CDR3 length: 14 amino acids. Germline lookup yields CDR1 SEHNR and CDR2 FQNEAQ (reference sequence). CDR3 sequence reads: CSSSPPLAGVEQYF. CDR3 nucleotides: TGTTCCAGCAGCCCGCCACTAGCGGGGGTTGAGCAGTACTTC.

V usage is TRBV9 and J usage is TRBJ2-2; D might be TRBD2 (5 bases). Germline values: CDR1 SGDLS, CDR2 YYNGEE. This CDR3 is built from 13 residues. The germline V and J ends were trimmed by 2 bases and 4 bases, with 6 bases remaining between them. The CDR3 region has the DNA TGTGCCAGCAGCGTGACTACCACCGGGGAGCTGTTTTTT. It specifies CASSVTTTGELFF.

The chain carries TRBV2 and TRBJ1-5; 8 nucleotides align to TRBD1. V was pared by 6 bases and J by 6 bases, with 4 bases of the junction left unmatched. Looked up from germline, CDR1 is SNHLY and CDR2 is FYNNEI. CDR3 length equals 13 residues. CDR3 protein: CASREDRVQPQHF. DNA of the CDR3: TGTGCCAGCAGGGAGGACAGGGTTCAGCCCCAGCATTTT.

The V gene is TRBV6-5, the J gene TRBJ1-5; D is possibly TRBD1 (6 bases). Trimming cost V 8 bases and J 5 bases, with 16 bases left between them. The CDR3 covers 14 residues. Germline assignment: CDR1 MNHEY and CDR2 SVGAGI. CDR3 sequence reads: CASVLTQGYQPQHF. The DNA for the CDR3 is TGTGCCAGCGTCCTTACACAGGGCTATCAGCCCCAGCATTTT.

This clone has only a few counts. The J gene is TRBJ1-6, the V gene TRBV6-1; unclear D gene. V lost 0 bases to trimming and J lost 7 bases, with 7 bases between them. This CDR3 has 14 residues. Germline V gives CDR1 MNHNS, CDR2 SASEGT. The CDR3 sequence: CASSEAWANSPLHF. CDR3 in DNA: TGTGCCAGCAGTGAAGCTTGGGCGAATTCACCCCTCCACTTT.

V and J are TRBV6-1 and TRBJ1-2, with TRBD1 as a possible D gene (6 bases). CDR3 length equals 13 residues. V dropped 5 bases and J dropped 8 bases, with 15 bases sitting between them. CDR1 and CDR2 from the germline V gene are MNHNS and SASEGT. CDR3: CASSTNRAPGYTF. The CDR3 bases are TGTGCCAGCAGTACAAACAGGGCGCCCGGCTACACCTTC.

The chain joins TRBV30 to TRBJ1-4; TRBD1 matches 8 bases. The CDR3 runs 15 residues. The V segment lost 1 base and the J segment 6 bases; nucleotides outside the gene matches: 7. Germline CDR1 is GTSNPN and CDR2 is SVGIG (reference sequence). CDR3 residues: CAWSGYRGRDEKLFF. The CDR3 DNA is TGTGCCTGGAGTGGTTACAGGGGGAGGGATGAAAAACTGTTTTTT.

CDR3 bases: TGCGCCAGCAGCGATACTAGCGGGGGGCCTTACAATGAGCAGTTCTTC. Its protein is CASSDTSGGPYNEQFF. The V and J genes are TRBV5-1 and TRBJ2-1; 12 bases map to TRBD2. Germline V gene sequence: CDR1 SGHRS, CDR2 YFSETQ. The CDR3 sequence is 16 residues long. V lost 4 bases and J lost 4; bases outside the gene matches: 6.

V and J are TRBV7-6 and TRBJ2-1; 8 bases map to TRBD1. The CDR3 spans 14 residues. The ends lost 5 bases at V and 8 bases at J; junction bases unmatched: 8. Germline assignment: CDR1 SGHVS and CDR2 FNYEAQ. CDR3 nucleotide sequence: TGTGCCAGCAGCAACCAACAGGGGGAGGATGAGCAGTTCTTC. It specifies CASSNQQGEDEQFF.

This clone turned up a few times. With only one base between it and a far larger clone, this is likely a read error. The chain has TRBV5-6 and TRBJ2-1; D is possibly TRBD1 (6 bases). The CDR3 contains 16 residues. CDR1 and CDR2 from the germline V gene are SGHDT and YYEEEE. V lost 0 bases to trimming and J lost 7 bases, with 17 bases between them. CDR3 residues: CASSLALGAVGNEQFF. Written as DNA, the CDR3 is TGTGCCAGCAGCTTGGCCTTGGGGGCCGTCGGTAATGAGCAGTTCTTC.

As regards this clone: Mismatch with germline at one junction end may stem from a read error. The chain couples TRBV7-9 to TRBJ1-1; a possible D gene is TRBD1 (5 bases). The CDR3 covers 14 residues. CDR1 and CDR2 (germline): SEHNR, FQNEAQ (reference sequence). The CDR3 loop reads CSSSLGTGNTEAFF. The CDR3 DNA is TGTTCCAGCAGCCTCGGCACAGGTAACACTGAAGCTTTCTTT. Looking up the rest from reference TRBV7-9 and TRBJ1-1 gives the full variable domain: DTGVSQNPRHKITKRGQNVTFRCDPISEHNRLYWYRQTLGQGPEFLTYFQNEAQLEKSRLLSDRFSAERPKGSFSTLEIQRTEQGDSAMYLCSSSLGTGNTEAFFGQGTRLTVV.

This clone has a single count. Written as DNA, the CDR3 is TGTGCCATCCGCCCCTCCGGGACTAGCGGGGGCGGGGGCGCAGATACGCAGTATTTT. Protein: CAIRPSGTSGGGGADTQYF. This sequence joins TRBV10-3 and TRBJ2-3; 14 bases match TRBD2. Germline V lookup: CDR1 ENHRY, CDR2 SYGVKD. Germline trimming cut 8 bases from V and 4 bases from J; bases unmatched to any gene: 17. This CDR3 spans 19 amino acids.

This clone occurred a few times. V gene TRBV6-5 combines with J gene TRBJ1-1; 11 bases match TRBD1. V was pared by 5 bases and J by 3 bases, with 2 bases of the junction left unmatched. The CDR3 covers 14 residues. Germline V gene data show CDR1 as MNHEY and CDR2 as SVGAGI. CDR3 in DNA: TGTGCCAGCAGTGGGGGACAGGGGGACACTGAAGCTTTCTTT. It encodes CASSGGQGDTEAFF.

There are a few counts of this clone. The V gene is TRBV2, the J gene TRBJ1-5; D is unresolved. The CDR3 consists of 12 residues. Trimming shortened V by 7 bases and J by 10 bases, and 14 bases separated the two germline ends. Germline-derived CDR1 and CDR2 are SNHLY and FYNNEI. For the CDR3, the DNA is TGTGCCAGCACCTCGGACTCCCGCCCCCAGCATTTT. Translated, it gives CASTSDSRPQHF.

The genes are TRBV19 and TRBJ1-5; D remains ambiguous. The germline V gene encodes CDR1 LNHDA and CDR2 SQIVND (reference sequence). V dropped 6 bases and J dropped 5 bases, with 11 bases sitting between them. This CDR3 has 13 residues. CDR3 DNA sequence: TGTGCCAGTAGCCCATCGGTGGATCAGCCCCAGCATTTT. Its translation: CASSPSVDQPQHF.

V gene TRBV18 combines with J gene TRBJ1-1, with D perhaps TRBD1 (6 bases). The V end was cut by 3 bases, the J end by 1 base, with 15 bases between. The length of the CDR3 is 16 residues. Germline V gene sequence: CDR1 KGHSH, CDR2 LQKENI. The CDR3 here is CASSPRDKMWNTEAFF. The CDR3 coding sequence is TGTGCCAGCTCACCCCGGGACAAGATGTGGAACACTGAAGCTTTCTTT.

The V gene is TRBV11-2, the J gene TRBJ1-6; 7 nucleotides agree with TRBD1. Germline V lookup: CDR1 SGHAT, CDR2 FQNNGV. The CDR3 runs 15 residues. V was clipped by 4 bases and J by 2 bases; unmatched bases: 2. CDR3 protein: CASSSGTAYNSPLHF. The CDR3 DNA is TGTGCCAGCAGCTCCGGGACAGCCTATAATTCACCCCTCCACTTT. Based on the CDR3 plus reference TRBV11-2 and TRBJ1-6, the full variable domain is EAGVAQSPRYKIIEKRQSVAFWCNPISGHATLYWYQQILGQGPKLLIQFQNNGVVDDSQLPKDRFSAERLKGVDSTLKIQPAKLEDSAVYLCASSSGTAYNSPLHFGNGTRLTVT.